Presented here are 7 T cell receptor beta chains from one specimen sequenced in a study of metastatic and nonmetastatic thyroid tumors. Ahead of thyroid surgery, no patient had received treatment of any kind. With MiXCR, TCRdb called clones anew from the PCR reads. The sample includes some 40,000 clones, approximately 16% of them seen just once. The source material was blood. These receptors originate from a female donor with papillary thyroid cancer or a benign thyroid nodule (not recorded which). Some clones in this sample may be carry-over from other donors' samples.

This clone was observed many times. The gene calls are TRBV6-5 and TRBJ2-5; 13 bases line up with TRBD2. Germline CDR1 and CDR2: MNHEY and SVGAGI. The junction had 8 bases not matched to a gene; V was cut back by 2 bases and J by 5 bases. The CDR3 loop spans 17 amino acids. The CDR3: CASSYTQTSGGWETQYF. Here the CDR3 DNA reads TGTGCCAGCAGTTACACCCAGACTAGCGGGGGGTGGGAGACCCAGTACTTC.

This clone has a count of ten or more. CDR3 DNA: TGTGCCAGCAGCCCTAATGGACCACTTTCAACAGATACGCAGTATTTT. Its translation: CASSPNGPLSTDTQYF. This sequence joins TRBV11-3 and TRBJ2-3; D ambiguous. CDR3 length: 16 amino acids. V was shortened by 5 bases and J by 3 bases, with 18 bases between the two germline ends. Germline CDR1 is SGHNT and CDR2 is YENEEA.

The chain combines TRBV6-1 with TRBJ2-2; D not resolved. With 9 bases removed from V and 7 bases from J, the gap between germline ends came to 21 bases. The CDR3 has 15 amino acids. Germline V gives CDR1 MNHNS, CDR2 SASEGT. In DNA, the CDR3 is TGTGCCAGTACCCTGGCACCCGGAGATAGCGGGGAGCTGTTTTTT. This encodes CASTLAPGDSGELFF.

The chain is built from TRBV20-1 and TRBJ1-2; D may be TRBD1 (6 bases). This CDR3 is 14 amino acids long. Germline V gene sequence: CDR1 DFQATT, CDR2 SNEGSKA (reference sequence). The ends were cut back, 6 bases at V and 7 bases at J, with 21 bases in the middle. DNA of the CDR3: TGCAGTGCGTTCATCCCGGGACAAAACAGTGGCTACACCTTC. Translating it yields CSAFIPGQNSGYTF.

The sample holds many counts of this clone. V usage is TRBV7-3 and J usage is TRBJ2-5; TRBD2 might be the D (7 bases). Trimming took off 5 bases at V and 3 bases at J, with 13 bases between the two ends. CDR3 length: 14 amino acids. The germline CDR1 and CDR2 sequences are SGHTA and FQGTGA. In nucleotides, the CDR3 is TGTGCCAGCAGCCCGGGGGGCCACGAAGAGACCCAGTACTTC. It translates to CASSPGGHEETQYF.

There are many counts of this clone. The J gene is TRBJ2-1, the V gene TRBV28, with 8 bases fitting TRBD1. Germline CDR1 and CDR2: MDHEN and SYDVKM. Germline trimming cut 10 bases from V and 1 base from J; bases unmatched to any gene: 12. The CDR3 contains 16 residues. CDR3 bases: TGTGCCACCCTCGGGACAGGCGCTCCTTCCTACAATGAGCAGTTCTTC. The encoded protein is CATLGTGAPSYNEQFF.

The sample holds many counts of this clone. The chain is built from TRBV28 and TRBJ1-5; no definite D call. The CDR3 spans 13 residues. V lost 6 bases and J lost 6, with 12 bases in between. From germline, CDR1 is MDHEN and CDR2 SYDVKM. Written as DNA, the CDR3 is TGTGCCAGCAGCCCCCGGGTAGGTCAGCCCCAGCATTTT. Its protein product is CASSPRVGQPQHF.